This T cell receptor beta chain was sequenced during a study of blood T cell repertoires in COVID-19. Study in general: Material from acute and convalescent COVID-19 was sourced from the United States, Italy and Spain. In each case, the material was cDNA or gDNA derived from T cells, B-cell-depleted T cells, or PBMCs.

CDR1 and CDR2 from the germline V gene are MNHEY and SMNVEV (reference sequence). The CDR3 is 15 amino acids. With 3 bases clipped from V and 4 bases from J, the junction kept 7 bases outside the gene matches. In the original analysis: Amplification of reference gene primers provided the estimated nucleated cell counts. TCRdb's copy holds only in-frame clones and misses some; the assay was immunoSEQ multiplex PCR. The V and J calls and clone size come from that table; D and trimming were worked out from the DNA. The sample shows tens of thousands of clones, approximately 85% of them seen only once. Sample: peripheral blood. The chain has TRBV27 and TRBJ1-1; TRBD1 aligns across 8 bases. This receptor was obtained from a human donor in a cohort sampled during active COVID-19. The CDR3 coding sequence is TGTGCCAGCAGTTTCTCGGGACAGGCCGGCACTGAAGCTTTCTTT. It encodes CASSFSGQAGTEAFF.